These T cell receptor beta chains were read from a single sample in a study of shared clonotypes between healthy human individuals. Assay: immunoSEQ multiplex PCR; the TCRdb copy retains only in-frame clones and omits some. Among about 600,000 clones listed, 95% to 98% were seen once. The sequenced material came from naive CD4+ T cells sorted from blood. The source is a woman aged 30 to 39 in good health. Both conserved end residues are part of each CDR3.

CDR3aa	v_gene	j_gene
CASSQASSSIEQFF	TRBV4-1	TRBJ2-1
CASSEATGRANYGYTF	TRBV6-1	TRBJ1-2
CASSQTGVENTIYF	TRBV28	TRBJ1-3
CASSYRRYNSPLHF	TRBV6-5	TRBJ1-6
CASSLDRTYEQYF	TRBV5-1	TRBJ2-7
CASIGGGLEQFF	TRBV6-5	TRBJ2-1
CASSLGTGYGYTF	TRBV7-2	TRBJ1-2
CASSPRQGATDTQYF	TRBV5-1	TRBJ2-3
CASSQGLGSGRETQYF	TRBV4-1	TRBJ2-5
CASSYRGDNQPQHF	TRBV6-6	TRBJ1-5
CASSLGDLGTGELFF	TRBV5-1	TRBJ2-2